Sequencing of this TCR beta chain was carried out in a study of identical twins. Study-wide results and caveats: Sequences that were out-of-frame, alpha and twin-shared displayed an excess of low generation probability. Cord blood's abundant beta clonotypes had fewer insertions, unlike memory repertoires.

This clonotype has just a few counts. The antigen is undetermined. There were only healthy Caucasians among the donors. CDR3 length: 13 residues. The V and J ends lost 5 bases and 10 bases, in that order; junction bases with no gene match: 1. A universal primer site came from template switching; cDNA carried unique molecular identifiers. A single record per CDR3 protein comes from TCRdb applying MiXCR to the 5' RACE reads. The sample lists 1.5 million to 2 million distinct CDR3 sequences; about 32% were seen once. The clonotype was recovered from a newborn girl in good health. The rearrangement uses TRBV12-3 or TRBV12-4 and TRBJ2-3; 15 bases fit TRBD2. The specimen was cord blood. CDR3: CASSGLAGGAQYF. The CDR3 coding sequence is TGTGCCAGCAGTGGACTAGCGGGAGGGGCGCAGTATTTT.